A single sample gave rise to the 21 T cell receptor beta chains below, sequenced in a study of T cells in Graves' hyperthyroidism and ophthalmopathy. TCR beta CDR3 sequences were amplified from RNA transcripts. The study used the HTBI primer set for a first-round RT-PCR of the TCR CDR3. In TCRdb, the multiplex PCR reads were re-called with MiXCR into one record per CDR3 protein. In the table there are roughly 630,000 distinct CDR3 sequences, about 15% of which are singletons. Sequencing was performed on blood. Source of these receptors: a woman aged 25 to 39 with Graves' hyperthyroidism.

The chain joins TRBV7-8 to TRBJ1-4; a weak D match, TRBD1 (5 bases). CDR3 length: 16 residues. Germline values: CDR1 SGHVS, CDR2 FQNEAQ. With 3 bases removed from V and 8 bases from J, the gap between germline ends came to 19 bases. The chain's CDR3 is CASSFGDPGLTEKLFF. The CDR3 DNA follows: TGTGCCAGCAGCTTTGGGGACCCGGGACTAACAGAAAAACTGTTTTTT.

The gene calls are TRBV6-4 and TRBJ1-1, with 11 bases identical to TRBD1. This CDR3 has 14 residues. The J segment lost 6 bases and the V segment lost 8 bases, leaving 8 bases of the junction unmatched. CDR1 and CDR2 from the germline V gene are MRHNA and SNTAGT. The CDR3 region has the DNA TGTGCCAGCTCCCCGGGACAGGGGGGCCCTGAAGCTTTCTTT. This encodes CASSPGQGGPEAFF.

The chain recombines TRBV7-2 with TRBJ2-7; tentatively, D is TRBD1 (7 bases). Germline V lookup: CDR1 SGHTA, CDR2 FQGNSA. The CDR3 length is 15 residues. V shed 5 bases and J shed 2 bases, with 16 bases lying between them. The CDR3: CASSLQQGGPYEQYF. As DNA, the CDR3 is TGTGCCAGCAGCCTTCAGCAGGGGGGTCCCTACGAGCAGTACTTC. Supplemented by reference TRBV7-2 and TRBJ2-7, the full variable domain reads GAGVSQSPSNKVTEKGKDVELRCDPISGHTALYWYRQSLGQGLEFLIYFQGNSAPDKSGLPSDRFSAERTGGSVSTLTIQRTQQEDSAVYLCASSLQQGGPYEQYFGPGTRLTVT.

CDR3 nucleotides: TGTGCCAGCAGAACAATAGCGGGAGGGACAGATACGCAGTATTTT. It codes for CASRTIAGGTDTQYF. This rearrangement joins TRBV2 to TRBJ2-3, with 11 bases lining up with TRBD2. Germline lookup yields CDR1 SNHLY and CDR2 FYNNEI. The junction had 5 bases not matched to a gene; V was cut back by 6 bases and J by 3 bases. The CDR3 covers 15 residues.

This clonotype has a count of ten or more. J is TRBJ2-3 and V is TRBV11-2; a possible D gene is TRBD2 (6 bases). V was cut by 5 bases and J by 1 base, with 19 bases left in between. Germline CDR1 reads SGHAT; CDR2 reads FQNNGV. This CDR3 has 17 amino acids. CDR3 coding DNA: TGTGCCAGCAGCCCGGGGGTGCTGGGGCGCGGCACAGATACGCAGTATTTT. Translated, it gives CASSPGVLGRGTDTQYF.

This clonotype was observed many times. In DNA, the CDR3 is TGTGCCAGCAGCTTAGCACTAGCGGGAGGGGGAGATACGCAGTATTTT. It encodes CASSLALAGGGDTQYF. J is TRBJ2-3 and V is TRBV7-2; 13 bases agree with TRBD2. The CDR3 has 16 residues. With V trimmed by 0 bases and J by 5 bases, 2 bases remained unmatched. In germline, CDR1 is SGHTA, CDR2 FQGNSA.

The genes are TRBV4-1 and TRBJ1-5; tentatively, D is TRBD1 (6 bases). Per germline, CDR1 MGHRA and CDR2 YSYEKL. The CDR3 has 16 residues. Trimming removed 1 base from V and 6 bases from J, with 16 bases in between. The CDR3, as DNA: TGCGCCAGCAGCCAAGGGGGCAGGGGAGTTGGTCAGCCCCAGCATTTT. Translated, it gives CASSQGGRGVGQPQHF.

The chain recombines TRBV9 with TRBJ2-1; D is undetermined. CDR1 and CDR2 from the germline V gene are SGDLS and YYNGEE. Deletions cut 1 base from V and 9 bases from J, with 14 bases between. The CDR3 has 14 amino acids. As DNA, the CDR3 is TGTGCCAGCAGCGTACGGCTGGATCTGGGTGAGCAGTTCTTC. It yields the protein CASSVRLDLGEQFF.

In this sample, this clonotype turned up many times. The chain couples TRBV5-1 to TRBJ2-1; D possibly corresponds to TRBD2 (5 bases). Trimming stripped 4 bases from V and 10 bases from J, with 12 bases between. The CDR3 contains 12 residues. Germline lookup yields CDR1 SGHRS and CDR2 YFSETQ. The CDR3: CASSLTRREQFF. The DNA of the CDR3 is TGCGCCAGCAGCCTCACTAGGCGGGAGCAGTTCTTC.

This clonotype came up a few times. The chain employs TRBV6-1 and TRBJ2-2; D not resolved. CDR1 is MNHNS and CDR2 is SASEGT in the germline V gene. V was pared by 4 bases and J by 3 bases, with 9 bases between. This CDR3 spans 14 amino acids. The CDR3 nucleotides are TGTGCCAGCAGTGCCAGAAGATACACCGGGGAGCTGTTTTTT. This encodes CASSARRYTGELFF.

This clonotype was recorded many times. V gene TRBV20-1 combines with J gene TRBJ2-3; D is unresolved. The CDR3 runs 13 residues. CDR1 DFQATT and CDR2 SNEGSKA come from the germline V gene (reference sequence). V lost 5 bases to trimming and J lost 0 bases, with 9 bases between them. CDR3 nucleotides: TGCAGTGCTCCACCCCATAGCACAGATACGCAGTATTTT. This encodes CSAPPHSTDTQYF.

In this sample, this clonotype turned up many times. The rearrangement links TRBV5-1 to TRBJ1-1; a weak D match, TRBD1 (5 bases). Per the germline V gene, CDR1 is SGHRS and CDR2 is YFSETQ. Trimming stripped 1 base from V and 6 bases from J, with 7 bases between. The CDR3 covers 12 residues. The CDR3 loop is CASSLRGPEAFF. The DNA of the CDR3 is TGCGCCAGCAGCTTGAGGGGTCCTGAAGCTTTCTTT.

This clonotype was picked up many times. The rearrangement joins TRBV4-1 to TRBJ2-7; 9 bases match TRBD1. The CDR3 totals 14 residues. J lost 3 bases, V lost 3 bases, and 3 bases had no gene match. CDR1 MGHRA and CDR2 YSYEKL come from the germline V gene. CDR3 bases: TGCGCCAGCAGCCATCCGGGACAGGGCTACGAGCAGTACTTC. Protein: CASSHPGQGYEQYF.

This clonotype appeared a few times. The rearrangement links TRBV19 to TRBJ2-5; D not certain. The germline V gene has CDR1 LNHDA and CDR2 SQIVND (reference sequence). The CDR3 is 15 amino acids. With 5 bases removed from V and 0 bases from J, the gap between germline ends came to 13 bases. In nucleotides, the CDR3 is TGTGCCAGTAGTTCCTCTACCATGTACCAAGAGACCCAGTACTTC. Translating gives CASSSSTMYQETQYF.

This clonotype occurred many times. The chain is built from TRBV18 and TRBJ2-5; D ambiguous. The V end lost 0 bases, the J end lost 5 bases, and 4 bases lay between the germline ends. The CDR3 is made up of 12 amino acids. CDR1 is KGHSH and CDR2 is LQKENI in the germline V gene. CDR3 sequence: CASSPPGETQYF. CDR3 coding DNA: TGTGCCAGCTCACCACCAGGGGAGACCCAGTACTTC.

In its sample, this clonotype was seen many times. The rearrangement uses TRBV27 and TRBJ2-3; possibly TRBD2 for D (5 bases). The CDR3 has 14 residues. Germline-derived CDR1 and CDR2 are MNHEY and SMNVEV (reference sequence). Trimming removed 2 bases at V and 6 bases at J, with 12 bases between. This chain's CDR3 is CASSLELGVDTQYF. The CDR3 nucleotides read TGTGCCAGCAGTTTAGAACTAGGTGTGGATACGCAGTATTTT.

The table lists this clonotype with many counts. The chain employs TRBV28 and TRBJ2-1; D is undetermined. From germline, CDR1 is MDHEN and CDR2 SYDVKM. This CDR3 is 14 amino acids long. V dropped 6 bases and J dropped 4 bases, with 13 bases sitting between them. The CDR3 DNA follows: TGTGCCAGCAGACCTCTAGGGTCGTACAATGAGCAGTTCTTC. Its translation: CASRPLGSYNEQFF.

This clonotype was counted between two and nine times. The gene calls are TRBV14 and TRBJ2-3; perhaps TRBD2 as D (5 bases). Trimming removed 0 bases at V and 8 bases at J, with 9 bases between. From germline, CDR1 is SGHDN and CDR2 FVKESK. The CDR3 runs to 13 residues. CDR3: CASSQDEAGTQYF. The DNA of the CDR3 is TGTGCCAGCAGCCAAGATGAGGCGGGTACGCAGTATTTT.

This clonotype was seen more than once but under ten times. This chain links TRBV5-1 with TRBJ2-2, with D possibly TRBD2 on 5 matching bases. CDR1 and CDR2 from the germline V gene are SGHRS and YFSETQ. Deletions cut 4 bases from V and 14 bases from J, with 18 bases between. The length of the CDR3 is 13 residues. The CDR3 spells CASSVNTGGRLFF. CDR3 DNA sequence: TGCGCCAGCAGCGTAAACACGGGTGGGAGACTGTTTTTT.

This clonotype was found a few times. This sequence joins TRBV20-1 and TRBJ1-5, with D possibly being TRBD1 (5 bases). The V end lost 6 bases, the J end lost 6 bases, and 15 bases lay between the germline ends. Germline V gives CDR1 DFQATT, CDR2 SNEGSKA (reference sequence). The CDR3 runs to 13 residues. In DNA, the CDR3 is TGCAGTGCGCCAGTGGGGACTGGTCAGCCCCAGCATTTT. Translation gives CSAPVGTGQPQHF.

This clonotype was recorded at least ten times. J is TRBJ2-2 and V is TRBV18; the match to TRBD1 covers 8 bases. The CDR3 is made up of 16 amino acids. Germline V gives CDR1 KGHSH, CDR2 LQKENI. V lost 6 bases to trimming and J lost 3 bases; unmatched junction nucleotides: 9. CDR3: CASSPTGATDTGELFF. The CDR3 bases are TGTGCCAGCTCCCCGACAGGGGCGACGGACACCGGGGAGCTGTTTTTT.